The clone carrying this T cell receptor beta chain was seen more than once but under ten times. Its specificity is unknown. Random hexamers were used to reverse transcribe about 0.5 to 1 ug of RNA. It was immunoSEQ multiplex PCR that amplified TCR beta CDR3 across 54 Vbeta and 13 Jbeta. TCRdb ran MiXCR on the immunoSEQ multiplex PCR reads and lists one entry per CDR3 protein. The sample holds 250,000 to 350,000 distinct CDR3 sequences, approximately 81% seen once. Sequencing of TCR beta, carried out with a high-throughput approach, was applied to CD8+ and CD4+ T cells from the blood. FACS enriched CD8+ TEMRA cells, while bulk CD8+ and CD4+ were negatively isolated. This sample is part of a study of CD8 T cells in Susac syndrome. Study-wide results and limits: The authors acknowledged that their TCR sequencing and HLA analysis involved a relatively small number of individuals.

The CDR3 length is 13 residues. Germline loops: CDR1 MNHEY, CDR2 SMNVEV (reference sequence). The J segment lost 4 bases and the V segment lost 3 bases, leaving 3 bases of the junction unmatched. The chain is built from TRBV27 and TRBJ2-7; 7 bases line up with TRBD2. Sample: CD8+ T cells from PBMCs. This clonotype was obtained from a human donor with multiple sclerosis. The CDR3 loop is CASSFAGGYEQYF. The CDR3 region has the DNA TGTGCCAGCAGTTTCGCCGGGGGGTACGAGCAGTACTTC.